This TCR beta chain was found in a study of cytomegalovirus exposure and HLA in healthy donors (dated by TCRdb to about 2017). In terms of the full investigation: A later analysis indicated that the 120 or so validation repertoires were generated on the platform also employed for the approximately 700 repertoires of the first cohort. Besides the first cohort of about 730 subjects, a separate validation cohort made up of 120 different subjects was used. High-throughput TCR immunosequencing, statistical association of individual TCRs with disease status, and machine learning were combined to predict cytomegalovirus infection status. The study aimed to test whether cataloging public T cell receptors could reveal signatures of past pathogen exposure. What the study reported, not specific to this receptor: The validation cohort had no HLA typing available for a later analysis, so co-occurrence within that cohort was assessed over all 130 or so repertoires. It was suggested by the authors that the approach could potentially be generalized to other disease states and immunological phenotypes. In vitro tests confirmed that three of the cytomegalovirus-associated TCR beta chains recognize cytomegalovirus antigens. The study listed approximately 160 TCR beta chains as associated with cytomegalovirus. Most TCR sequences were seen in very few donors, while some public TCRs were found in many individuals. In a later analysis, TCRs clustered in the first cohort were found to also tend to co-occur in the roughly 120 validation repertoires, with about 93% of cluster scores above 0. The classifier was reported to diagnose cytomegalovirus status with high specificity and sensitivity in both the original cohort and the validation cohort.

On this clone: What antigen it recognizes has not been identified. One base away there is no much larger clone; base qualities are not given.

The donors belonged to the validation cohort of 120 subjects, which was separate from the roughly 670-subject first cohort. The library was built by means of the immunoSEQ multiplex PCR assay. On the study's bioinformatics: A statistical classification framework was built to diagnose cytomegalovirus status from the catalog of TCR beta chain sequences. TCRdb provides this immuneACCESS table in a form limited to in-frame rearrangements. Some clones are lacking; in checked studies, under half of them reflect an unresolved V gene, and why the rest are absent is not known. The V and J calls and the clone size are those of that table, but D and trimming were determined from the DNA. Present in this sample are about 130,000 clones, about 94% of which were seen just once. The ten largest clones take up about 1.7% of the sample. V is cut by 6 bases and J by 4 bases, and the space between the germline ends is 13 bases. Inclusive of the bounding cysteine and phenylalanine, the CDR3 is 14 residues long. Only CDR3 DNA remains: 42 bases, in frame from the first base. The germline V gene provides CDR1 MDHEN and CDR2 SYDVKM.

This sequence originates from a man in his late teens or twenties in good health and CMV-seropositive. The chain is assembled from TRBV28 and TRBJ2-1, with a tentative D gene TRBD2 over 5 matching bases. Sequences were obtained from PBMCs. The sequenced DNA: TGTGCCAGCAGCGCCCCGGGGTCGTACAATGAGCAGTTCTTC. The translation is CASSAPGSYNEQFF.